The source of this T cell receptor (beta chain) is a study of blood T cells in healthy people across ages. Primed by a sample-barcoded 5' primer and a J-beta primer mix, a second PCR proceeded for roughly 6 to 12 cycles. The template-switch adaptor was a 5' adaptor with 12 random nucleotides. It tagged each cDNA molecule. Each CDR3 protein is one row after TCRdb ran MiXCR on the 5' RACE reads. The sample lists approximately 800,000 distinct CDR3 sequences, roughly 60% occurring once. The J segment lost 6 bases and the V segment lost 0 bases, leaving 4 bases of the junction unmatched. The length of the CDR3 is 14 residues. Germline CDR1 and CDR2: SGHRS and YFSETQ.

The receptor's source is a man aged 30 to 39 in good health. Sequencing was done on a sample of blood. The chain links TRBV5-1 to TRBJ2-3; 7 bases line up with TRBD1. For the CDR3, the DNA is TGCGCCAGCAGCTTGGAGGGGGCGGTGGATACGCAGTATTTT. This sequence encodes CASSLEGAVDTQYF.